The 15 T cell receptor beta chains in this list originate from one sample, sequenced in a study of T-cell reconstitution after alpha-beta-depleted transplantation in children. The library targeted TCRbeta and was prepared with unique molecular identifiers. TCRdb reanalysed the PCR reads using MiXCR and keeps one entry per CDR3 protein. The data show about a million distinct CDR3 sequences, about 29% seen once. The sequences come from PBMCs, mostly from graft donor cells, collected 360 days after TCRalphabeta/CD19-depleted stem cell transplant. These receptors all stem from a boy under two years old who had a stem cell transplant for SCID, so the T cells may come from the graft donor.

The chain links TRBV7-6 to TRBJ2-3, with D hard to call. Per germline, CDR1 SGHVS and CDR2 FNYEAQ. CDR3 length: 15 amino acids. V was cut by 5 bases and J by 4 bases, with 16 bases left in between. DNA of the CDR3: TGTGCCAGCAGCCCCCGCGCCGTGTGGGCAGATACGCAGTATTTT. Its translation: CASSPRAVWADTQYF.

The chain has TRBV5-1 and TRBJ2-3; the match to TRBD2 covers 7 bases. This CDR3 region has 19 residues. Trimming cost V 1 base and J 2 bases; bases outside gene matches: 16. From germline, CDR1 is SGHRS and CDR2 YFSETQ. CDR3 in amino acids: CASSLIPSGSFTNTDTQYF. The CDR3 bases are TGCGCCAGCAGCTTGATTCCTAGCGGATCCTTCACAAACACAGATACGCAGTATTTT.

The chain employs TRBV20-1 and TRBJ1-5; D not certain. Per the germline V gene, CDR1 is DFQATT and CDR2 is SNEGSKA (reference sequence). Trimming removed 3 bases at V and 1 base at J, with 7 bases between. The CDR3 contains 13 residues. As DNA, the CDR3 is TGCAGTGCTAGCCCAAGAAGCAATCAGCCCCAGCATTTT. Its protein product is CSASPRSNQPQHF.

The table lists this clonotype with many counts. This chain links TRBV5-1 with TRBJ2-1, with D possibly matching TRBD2 (6 bases). This CDR3 has 16 residues. The germline V and J ends were trimmed by 0 bases and 1 base, with 11 bases remaining between them. Germline-derived CDR1 and CDR2 are SGHRS and YFSETQ. CDR3 sequence reads: CASSLGNGGSYNEQFF. The CDR3, as DNA: TGCGCCAGCAGCTTGGGAAACGGGGGTTCCTACAATGAGCAGTTCTTC. Combining the CDR3 with reference TRBV5-1 and TRBJ2-1 gives the whole variable domain KAGVTQTPRYLIKTRGQQVTLSCSPISGHRSVSWYQQTPGQGLQFLFEYFSETQRNKGNFPGRFSGRQFSNSRSEMNVSTLELGDSALYLCASSLGNGGSYNEQFFGPGTRLTVL.

The chain couples TRBV7-9 to TRBJ1-1, with TRBD1 matching 7 bases. The CDR3 sequence is 15 residues long. CDR1 and CDR2 from the germline V gene are SEHNR and FQNEAQ (reference sequence). J lost 3 bases, V lost 5 bases, and 9 bases had no gene match. CDR3 sequence reads: CASSQSTGLYTEAFF. Here the CDR3 DNA reads TGTGCCAGCAGCCAATCGACAGGGCTGTACACTGAAGCTTTCTTT.

The rearrangement links TRBV4-1 to TRBJ2-1; D is possibly TRBD2 (6 bases). Germline CDR1 and CDR2: MGHRA and YSYEKL. Trimming took 3 bases from V and 5 from J, leaving 17 bases between them. This CDR3 is built from 16 residues. The CDR3 region has the DNA TGCGCCAGCAGCCATATGGCGGGGCGCCCAAACAATGAGCAGTTCTTC. It translates to CASSHMAGRPNNEQFF.

This clonotype has at least ten counts. The V and J genes are TRBV10-3 and TRBJ2-1, with TRBD2 matching 8 bases. Germline assignment: CDR1 ENHRY and CDR2 SYGVKD. With 5 bases clipped from V and 5 bases from J, the junction kept 14 bases outside the gene matches. This CDR3 comprises 17 residues. The CDR3 is CAISWSDSGEADNEQFF. The CDR3 nucleotides read TGTGCCATCAGTTGGTCGGATAGCGGGGAGGCTGACAATGAGCAGTTCTTC.

This clonotype was seen a few times. J is TRBJ1-2 and V is TRBV20-1; D possibly corresponds to TRBD1 (5 bases). This CDR3 comprises 14 residues. The germline V gene encodes CDR1 DFQATT and CDR2 SNEGSKA (reference sequence). Trimming cost V 6 bases and J 1 base, with 15 bases left between them. The CDR3 region has the DNA TGCAGTGCGAGTGGCCAGGGCCTTAACTATGGCTACACCTTC. Translating it yields CSASGQGLNYGYTF.

This clonotype was seen a handful of times. The gene calls are TRBV4-2 and TRBJ2-7; D is uncertain. Germline CDR1 is LGHNA and CDR2 is YNFKEQ. This CDR3 comprises 13 residues. Trimming took off 1 base at V and 2 bases at J, with 6 bases between the two ends. The CDR3 sequence is CASSQAATYEQYF. The CDR3 coding sequence is TGTGCCAGCAGCCAAGCGGCTACCTACGAGCAGTACTTC.

The chain employs TRBV3-1 and TRBJ1-4; possible D gene TRBD1, 5 bases. V lost 9 bases to trimming and J lost 10 bases, with 15 bases between them. CDR3 length: 12 residues. CDR1 is LGHDT and CDR2 is YNNKEL in the germline V gene (reference sequence). The CDR3 sequence is CASGPLGLKLFF. The CDR3 DNA is TGTGCCAGTGGACCCCTGGGACTAAAACTGTTTTTT.

The V gene is TRBV7-2, the J gene TRBJ2-5, with TRBD2 matching 8 bases. The germline gives CDR1 SGHTA, CDR2 FQGNSA. CDR3 length: 16 amino acids. With 3 bases clipped from V and 4 bases from J, the junction kept 10 bases outside the gene matches. CDR3 nucleotides: TGTGCCAGCAGCTTCACGCCTCGGGGGGGTAGAGAGACCCAGTACTTC. Translated, it gives CASSFTPRGGRETQYF. Full variable domain (missing parts from reference TRBV7-2 and TRBJ2-5): GAGVSQSPSNKVTEKGKDVELRCDPISGHTALYWYRQSLGQGLEFLIYFQGNSAPDKSGLPSDRFSAERTGGSVSTLTIQRTQQEDSAVYLCASSFTPRGGRETQYFGPGTRLLVL.

This chain joins TRBV29-1 and TRBJ2-3; 7 nucleotides agree with TRBD2. CDR1 is SQVTM and CDR2 is ANQGSEA in the germline V gene. This CDR3 spans 15 amino acids. With 6 bases clipped from V and 1 base from J, the junction kept 10 bases outside the gene matches. The CDR3 loop is CSVVGRGGRTDTQYF. CDR3 nucleotides: TGCAGCGTAGTCGGCCGCGGGGGACGCACAGATACGCAGTATTTT.

V gene TRBV5-1 combines with J gene TRBJ1-1; TRBD1 is a possible D gene (5 bases). Germline V gene lookup returns CDR1 SGHRS and CDR2 YFSETQ. Trimming took off 0 bases at V and 4 bases at J, with 10 bases between the two ends. This CDR3 has 14 amino acids. The CDR3 sequence: CASSLGREGTEAFF. CDR3 coding DNA: TGCGCCAGCAGCTTGGGCAGGGAGGGCACTGAAGCTTTCTTT.

This rearrangement joins TRBV29-1 to TRBJ2-3; 10 bases align to TRBD2. Per the germline V gene, CDR1 is SQVTM and CDR2 is ANQGSEA. The J segment lost 4 bases and the V segment lost 4 bases, leaving 17 bases of the junction unmatched. The CDR3 totals 18 residues. The CDR3 region has the DNA TGCAGCGTTGGAGGTGGGGCTAGCGGGGGCCTGGGCGCAGATACGCAGTATTTT. This sequence encodes CSVGGGASGGLGADTQYF.

There are a few counts of this clonotype. The V call is TRBV20-1, the J call TRBJ2-1; 7 nucleotides agree with TRBD1. Trimming removed 6 bases from V and 4 bases from J; junction bases left unmatched: 3. The CDR3 is made up of 12 amino acids. The germline V gene encodes CDR1 DFQATT and CDR2 SNEGSKA (reference sequence). The CDR3 reads CSAGDSYNEQFF. CDR3 DNA: TGCAGTGCGGGGGACAGTTACAATGAGCAGTTCTTC.